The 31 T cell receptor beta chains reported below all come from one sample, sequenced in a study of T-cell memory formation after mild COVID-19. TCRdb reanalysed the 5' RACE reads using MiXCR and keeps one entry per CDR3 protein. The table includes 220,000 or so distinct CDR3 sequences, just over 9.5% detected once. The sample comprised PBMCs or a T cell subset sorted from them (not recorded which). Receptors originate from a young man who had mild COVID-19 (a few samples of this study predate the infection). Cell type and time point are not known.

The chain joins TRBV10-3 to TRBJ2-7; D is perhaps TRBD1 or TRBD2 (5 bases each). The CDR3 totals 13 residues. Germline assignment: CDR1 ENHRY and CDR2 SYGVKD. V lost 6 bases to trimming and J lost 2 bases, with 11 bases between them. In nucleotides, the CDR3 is TGTGCCATCAGCCCGAGGGGAGCCTACGAGCAGTACTTC. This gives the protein CAISPRGAYEQYF.

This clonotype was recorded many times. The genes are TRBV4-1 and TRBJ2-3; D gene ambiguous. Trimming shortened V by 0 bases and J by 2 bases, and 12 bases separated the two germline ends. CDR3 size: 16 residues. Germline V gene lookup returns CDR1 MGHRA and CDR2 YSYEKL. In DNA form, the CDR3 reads TGCGCCAGCAGCCAAGAGGCTAGTCCAAACACAGATACGCAGTATTTT. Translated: CASSQEASPNTDTQYF.

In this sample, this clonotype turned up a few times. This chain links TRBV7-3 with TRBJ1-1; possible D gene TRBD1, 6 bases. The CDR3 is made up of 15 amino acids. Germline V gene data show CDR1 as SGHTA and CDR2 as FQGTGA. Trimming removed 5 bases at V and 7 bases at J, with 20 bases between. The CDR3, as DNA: TGTGCCAGCAGCCCAACGACAGGCCCGGCGGGTGAAGCTTTCTTT. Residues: CASSPTTGPAGEAFF. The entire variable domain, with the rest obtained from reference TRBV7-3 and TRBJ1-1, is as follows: GAGVSQTPSNKVTEKGKYVELRCDPISGHTALYWYRQSLGQGPEFLIYFQGTGAADDSGLPNDRFFAVRPEGSVSTLKIQRTERGDSAVYLCASSPTTGPAGEAFFGQGTRLTVV.

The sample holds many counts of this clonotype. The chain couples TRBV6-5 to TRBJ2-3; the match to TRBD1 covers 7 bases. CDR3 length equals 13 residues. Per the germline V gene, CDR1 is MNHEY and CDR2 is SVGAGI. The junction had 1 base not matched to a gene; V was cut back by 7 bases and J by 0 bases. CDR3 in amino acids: CASKTGSTDTQYF. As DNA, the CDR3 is TGTGCCAGCAAGACAGGGAGCACAGATACGCAGTATTTT.

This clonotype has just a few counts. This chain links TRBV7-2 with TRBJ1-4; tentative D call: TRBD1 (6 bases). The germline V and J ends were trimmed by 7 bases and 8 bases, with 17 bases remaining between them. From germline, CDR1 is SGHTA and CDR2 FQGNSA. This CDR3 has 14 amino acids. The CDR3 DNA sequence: TGTGCCAGCACTCAGACGGGGGGCCGGGAAAAACTGTTTTTT. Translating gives CASTQTGGREKLFF.

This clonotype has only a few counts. The DNA of the CDR3 is TGTGCCAGCAGTCACAGGGGTGGAGAAAAACTGTTTTTT. Translated, it gives CASSHRGGEKLFF. The chain employs TRBV27 and TRBJ1-4; 7 bases match TRBD1. This CDR3 has 13 amino acids. The V and J ends lost 5 bases and 8 bases, in that order; junction bases with no gene match: 5. The germline V gene has CDR1 MNHEY and CDR2 SMNVEV (reference sequence).

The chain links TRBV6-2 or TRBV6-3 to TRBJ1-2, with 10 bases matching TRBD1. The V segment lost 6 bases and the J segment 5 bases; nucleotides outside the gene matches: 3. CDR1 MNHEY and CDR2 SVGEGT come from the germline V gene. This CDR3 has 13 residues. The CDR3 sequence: CASRRQGAYGYTF. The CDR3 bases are TGTGCCAGCAGACGACAGGGGGCTTATGGCTACACCTTC.

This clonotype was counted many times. This CDR3 is CASSSASGGRPGELFF. In nucleotides, the CDR3 is TGCGCCAGCAGCTCCGCTAGCGGGGGACGTCCCGGGGAGCTGTTTTTT. V gene TRBV5-1 combines with J gene TRBJ2-2; 10 nucleotides line up with TRBD2. Germline V lookup: CDR1 SGHRS, CDR2 YFSETQ. This CDR3 has 16 residues. Trimming took 3 bases from V and 6 from J; bases not matched to a gene: 8.

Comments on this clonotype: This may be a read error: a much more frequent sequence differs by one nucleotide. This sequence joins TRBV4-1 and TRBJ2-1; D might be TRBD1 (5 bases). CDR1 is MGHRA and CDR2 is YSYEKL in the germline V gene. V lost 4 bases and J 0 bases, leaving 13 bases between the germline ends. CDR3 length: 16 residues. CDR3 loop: CASSPGGALSYNEQFF. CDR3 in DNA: TGCGCCAGCAGCCCGGGTGGGGCTCTCTCCTACAATGAGCAGTTCTTC.

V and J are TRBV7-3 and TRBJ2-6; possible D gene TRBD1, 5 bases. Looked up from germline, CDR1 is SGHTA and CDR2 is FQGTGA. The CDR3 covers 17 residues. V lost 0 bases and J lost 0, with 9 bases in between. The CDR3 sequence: CASSLTRASSGANVLTF. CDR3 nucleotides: TGTGCCAGCAGCTTAACCAGGGCGAGCTCTGGGGCCAACGTCCTGACTTTC.

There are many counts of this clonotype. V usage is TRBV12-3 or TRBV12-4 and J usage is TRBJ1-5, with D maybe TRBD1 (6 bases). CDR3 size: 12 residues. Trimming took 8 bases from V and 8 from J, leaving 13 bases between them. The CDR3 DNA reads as TGTGCCAGCCGGCAGGGGCCGGAGCCCCAGCATTTT. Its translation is CASRQGPEPQHF.

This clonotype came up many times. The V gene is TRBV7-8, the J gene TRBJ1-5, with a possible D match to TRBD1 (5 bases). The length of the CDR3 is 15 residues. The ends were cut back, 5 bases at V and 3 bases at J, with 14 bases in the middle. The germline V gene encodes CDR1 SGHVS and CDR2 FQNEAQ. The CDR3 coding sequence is TGTGCCAGCAGCCGCAGGGATGGGAACAATCAGCCCCAGCATTTT. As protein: CASSRRDGNNQPQHF.

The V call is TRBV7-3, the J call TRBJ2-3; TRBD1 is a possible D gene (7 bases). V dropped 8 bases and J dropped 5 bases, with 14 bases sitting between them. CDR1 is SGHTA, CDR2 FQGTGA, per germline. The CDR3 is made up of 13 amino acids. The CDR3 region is CASRRGQGDTQYF. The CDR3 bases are TGTGCCAGCCGGAGGGGGCAAGGAGATACGCAGTATTTT.

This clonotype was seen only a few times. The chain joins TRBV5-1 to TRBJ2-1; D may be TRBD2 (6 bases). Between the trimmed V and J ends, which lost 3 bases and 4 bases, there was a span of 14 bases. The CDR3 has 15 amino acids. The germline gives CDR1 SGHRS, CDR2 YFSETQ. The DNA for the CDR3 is TGCGCCAGCAGCTCCGAGGGGACTTTTTACAATGAGCAGTTCTTC. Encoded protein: CASSSEGTFYNEQFF.

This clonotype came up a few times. As DNA, the CDR3 is TGTGCCAGCAGCGGGGGCCAACTCTATAATTCACCCCTCCACTTT. Its protein product is CASSGGQLYNSPLHF. The chain recombines TRBV7-2 with TRBJ1-6, with D possibly being TRBD1 (6 bases). Trimming removed 5 bases at V and 3 bases at J, with 11 bases between. The CDR3 loop spans 15 amino acids. Germline loops: CDR1 SGHTA, CDR2 FQGNSA. The full variable domain, its missing parts supplied by reference TRBV7-2 and TRBJ1-6, is GAGVSQSPSNKVTEKGKDVELRCDPISGHTALYWYRQSLGQGLEFLIYFQGNSAPDKSGLPSDRFSAERTGGSVSTLTIQRTQQEDSAVYLCASSGGQLYNSPLHFGNGTRLTVT.

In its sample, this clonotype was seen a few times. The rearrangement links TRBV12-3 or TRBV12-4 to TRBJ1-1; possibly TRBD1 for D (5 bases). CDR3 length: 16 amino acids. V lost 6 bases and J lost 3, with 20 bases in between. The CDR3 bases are TGTGCCAGCAGCTCCCATGGGACGGCTAGGGACACTGAAGCTTTCTTT. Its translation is CASSSHGTARDTEAFF.

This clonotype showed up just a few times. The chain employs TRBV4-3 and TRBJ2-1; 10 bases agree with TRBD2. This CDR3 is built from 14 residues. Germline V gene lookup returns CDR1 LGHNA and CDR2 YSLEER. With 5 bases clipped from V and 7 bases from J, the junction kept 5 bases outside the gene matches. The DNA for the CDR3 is TGCGCCAGCAGCGCTAGCGGGGGAGTTAATGAGCAGTTCTTC. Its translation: CASSASGGVNEQFF.

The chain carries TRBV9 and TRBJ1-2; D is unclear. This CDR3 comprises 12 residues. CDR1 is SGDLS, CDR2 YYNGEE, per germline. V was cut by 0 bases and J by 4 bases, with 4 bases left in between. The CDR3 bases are TGTGCCAGCAGCGTAGCGGGCTATGGCTACACCTTC. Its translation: CASSVAGYGYTF.

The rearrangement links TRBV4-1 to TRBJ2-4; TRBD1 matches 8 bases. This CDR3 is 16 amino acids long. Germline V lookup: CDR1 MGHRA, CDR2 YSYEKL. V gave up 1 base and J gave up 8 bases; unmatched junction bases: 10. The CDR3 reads CASSQGVDRAVDIQYF. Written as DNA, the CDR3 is TGCGCCAGCAGCCAAGGAGTGGACAGGGCAGTTGACATTCAGTACTTC.

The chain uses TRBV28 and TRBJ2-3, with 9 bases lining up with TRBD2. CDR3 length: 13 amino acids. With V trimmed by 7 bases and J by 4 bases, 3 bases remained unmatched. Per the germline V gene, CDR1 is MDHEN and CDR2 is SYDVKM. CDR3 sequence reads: CASKAGGADTQYF. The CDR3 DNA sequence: TGTGCCAGCAAAGCGGGGGGTGCAGATACGCAGTATTTT.

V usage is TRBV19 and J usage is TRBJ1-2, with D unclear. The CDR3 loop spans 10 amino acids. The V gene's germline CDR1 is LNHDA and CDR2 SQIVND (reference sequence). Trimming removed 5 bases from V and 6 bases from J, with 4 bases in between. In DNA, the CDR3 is TGTGCCAGTAGTGCGGATGGCTACACCTTC. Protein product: CASSADGYTF.

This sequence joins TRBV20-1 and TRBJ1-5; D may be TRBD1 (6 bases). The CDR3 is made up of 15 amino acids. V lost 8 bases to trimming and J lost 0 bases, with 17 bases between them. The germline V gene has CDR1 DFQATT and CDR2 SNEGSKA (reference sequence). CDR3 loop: CSSSEGGYSNQPQHF. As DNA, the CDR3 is TGCAGTTCCTCGGAGGGGGGTTATAGCAATCAGCCCCAGCATTTT.

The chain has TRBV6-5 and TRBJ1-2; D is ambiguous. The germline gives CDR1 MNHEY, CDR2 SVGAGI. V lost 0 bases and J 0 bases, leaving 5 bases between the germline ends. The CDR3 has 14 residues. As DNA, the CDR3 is TGTGCCAGCAGTTACTCCTTGGCTAACTATGGCTACACCTTC. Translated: CASSYSLANYGYTF.

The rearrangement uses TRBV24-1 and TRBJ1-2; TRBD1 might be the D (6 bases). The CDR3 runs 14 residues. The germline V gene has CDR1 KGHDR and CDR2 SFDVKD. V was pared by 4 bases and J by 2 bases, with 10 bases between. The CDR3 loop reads CATSDPGQNYGYTF. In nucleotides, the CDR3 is TGTGCCACCAGTGACCCCGGACAGAACTATGGCTACACCTTC.

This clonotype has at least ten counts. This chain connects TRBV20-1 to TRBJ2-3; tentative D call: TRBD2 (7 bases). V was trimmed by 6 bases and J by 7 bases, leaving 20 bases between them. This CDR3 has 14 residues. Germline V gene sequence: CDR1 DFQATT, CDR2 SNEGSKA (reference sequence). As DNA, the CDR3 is TGCAGTGCGCGTGGGGGGGGCGCGGGTTATACGCAGTATTTT. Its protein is CSARGGGAGYTQYF.

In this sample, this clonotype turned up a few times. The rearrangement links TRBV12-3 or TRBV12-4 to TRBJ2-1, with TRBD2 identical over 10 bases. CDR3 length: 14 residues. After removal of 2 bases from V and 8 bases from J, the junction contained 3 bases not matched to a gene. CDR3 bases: TGTGCCAGCAGTTTATTCCTAGCGGGGGATGAGCAGTTCTTC. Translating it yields CASSLFLAGDEQFF.

The chain's CDR3 is CASGRGNQETQYF. The CDR3, as DNA: TGTGCCAGCGGTAGAGGGAATCAAGAGACCCAGTACTTC. The rearrangement uses TRBV7-3 and TRBJ2-5, with a possible D match to TRBD2 (5 bases). CDR1 and CDR2 from the germline V gene are SGHTA and FQGTGA. The V end lost 8 bases, the J end lost 2 bases, and 12 bases lay between the germline ends. This CDR3 is built from 13 residues.

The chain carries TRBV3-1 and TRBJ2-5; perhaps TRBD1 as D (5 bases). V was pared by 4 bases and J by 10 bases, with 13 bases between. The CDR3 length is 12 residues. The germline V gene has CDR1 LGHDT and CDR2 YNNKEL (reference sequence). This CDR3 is CASSRISRVQYF. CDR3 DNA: TGTGCCAGCAGCCGGATCAGCAGGGTCCAGTACTTC.

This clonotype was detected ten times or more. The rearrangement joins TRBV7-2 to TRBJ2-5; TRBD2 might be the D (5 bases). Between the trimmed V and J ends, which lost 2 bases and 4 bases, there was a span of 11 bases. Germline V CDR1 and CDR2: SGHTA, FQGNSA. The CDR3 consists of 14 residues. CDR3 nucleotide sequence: TGTGCCAGCAGCTTACCGGGGTTTCGAGAGACCCAGTACTTC. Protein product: CASSLPGFRETQYF.

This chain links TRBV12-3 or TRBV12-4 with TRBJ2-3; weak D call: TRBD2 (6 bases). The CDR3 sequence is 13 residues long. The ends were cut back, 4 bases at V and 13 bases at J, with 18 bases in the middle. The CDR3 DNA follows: TGTGCCAGCAGTTCCTCCGGTCAGGGAGGCAAGTATTTT. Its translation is CASSSSGQGGKYF.

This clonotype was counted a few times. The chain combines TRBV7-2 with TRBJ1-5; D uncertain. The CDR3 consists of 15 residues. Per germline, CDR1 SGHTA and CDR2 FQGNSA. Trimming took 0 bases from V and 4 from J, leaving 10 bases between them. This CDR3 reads CASSLAYQPNQPQHF. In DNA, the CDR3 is TGTGCCAGCAGCTTAGCGTACCAGCCAAATCAGCCCCAGCATTTT.